This entry concerns a single TCR beta chain. The data were obtained in a study of blood T cell repertoires in COVID-19. Study in general: Sources were T cells, B-cell-depleted T cells, or PBMCs; the material itself was cDNA or gDNA.

Repertoires were generated with immunoSEQ multiplex PCR, while TCRdb's copy carries only in-frame clones and drops some. The table includes roughly 68,000 clones, 65% to 90% detected once. The CDR3 has 18 residues. Unmatched junction bases numbered 13, after V lost 4 bases and J lost 2 bases. Germline loops: CDR1 SGDLS, CDR2 YYNGEE. The sequence came from a man aged 50 to 59 with acute or convalescent COVID-19. Material for sequencing was peripheral blood. J is TRBJ2-2 and V is TRBV9; 8 bases match TRBD2. CDR3 amino acids: CASSKSGGAGGNTGELFF. CDR3 nucleotides: TGTGCCAGCAGCAAGAGCGGGGGAGCGGGTGGTAACACCGGGGAGCTGTTTTTT. Combining the CDR3 with reference TRBV9 and TRBJ2-2 gives the whole variable domain DSGVTQTPKHLITATGQRVTLRCSPRSGDLSVYWYQQSLDQGLQFLIQYYNGEERAKGNILERFSAQQFPDLHSELNLSSLELGDSALYFCASSKSGGAGGNTGELFFGEGSRLTVL.